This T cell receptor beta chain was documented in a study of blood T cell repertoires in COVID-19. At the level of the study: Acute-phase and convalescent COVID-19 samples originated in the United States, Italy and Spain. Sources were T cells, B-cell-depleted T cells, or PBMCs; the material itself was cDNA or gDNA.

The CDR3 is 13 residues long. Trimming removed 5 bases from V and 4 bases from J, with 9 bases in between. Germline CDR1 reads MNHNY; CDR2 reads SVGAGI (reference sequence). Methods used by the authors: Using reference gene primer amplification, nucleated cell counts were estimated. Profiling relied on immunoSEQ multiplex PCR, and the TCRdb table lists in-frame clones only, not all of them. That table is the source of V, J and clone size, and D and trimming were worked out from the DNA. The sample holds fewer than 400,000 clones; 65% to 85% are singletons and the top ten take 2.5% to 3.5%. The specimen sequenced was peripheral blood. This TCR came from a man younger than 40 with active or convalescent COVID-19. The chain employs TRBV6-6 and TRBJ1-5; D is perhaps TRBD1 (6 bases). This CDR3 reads CASSKQGNQPQHF. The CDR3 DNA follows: TGTGCCAGCAGTAAACAGGGAAATCAGCCCCAGCATTTT.